One sample yielded the 28 T cell receptor beta chains listed below, sequenced in a study of CD8+CD57+ T cells in acquired aplastic anemia. Genomic DNA served as template for TCR beta VDJ and CDR3 profiling. Via MiXCR, TCRdb re-called the reads, giving one row per CDR3 protein. The table lists approximately 190,000 distinct CDR3 sequences, around 66% of them singletons. Sequenced material: sorted CD4+, CD8+, or CD8+CD57+ T cells (not recorded which) from PBMCs. The receptors were sampled from a human donor with severe aplastic anemia or a healthy control (not recorded which).

J is TRBJ2-7 and V is TRBV15, with TRBD1 identical over 11 bases. This CDR3 comprises 15 residues. The V segment lost 1 base and the J segment 3 bases; nucleotides outside the gene matches: 2. The germline V gene encodes CDR1 LNHNV and CDR2 YYDKDF (reference sequence). CDR3 nucleotide sequence: TGTGCCACCAGCAGAGGGACAGGGGGCAGCTACGAGCAGTACTTC. Its translation: CATSRGTGGSYEQYF.

Many counts were recorded for this clonotype. The V and J genes are TRBV2 and TRBJ2-7, with 11 bases aligning to TRBD2. CDR1 and CDR2 (germline): SNHLY, FYNNEI. V dropped 4 bases and J dropped 3; count of bases not matched to a gene: 11. The CDR3 extends over 17 amino acids. CDR3 bases: TGTGCCAGCAGTGCGGGGCTAGCGGGGGGTTACGACTACGAGCAGTACTTC. Translating it yields CASSAGLAGGYDYEQYF.

In this sample, this clonotype turned up many times. The chain couples TRBV20-1 to TRBJ2-1; tentative D call: TRBD2 (7 bases). V was shortened by 4 bases and J by 9 bases, with 22 bases between the two germline ends. The CDR3 spans 15 residues. Per germline, CDR1 DFQATT and CDR2 SNEGSKA (reference sequence). The CDR3, as DNA: TGCAGTGCTACCGGGGGGCCCAGATCCCTCACTGAGCAGTTCTTC. Amino acids: CSATGGPRSLTEQFF.

This clonotype was detected many times. The gene calls are TRBV7-8 and TRBJ1-4, with a tentative D call TRBD1 (5 bases). Germline CDR1 reads SGHVS; CDR2 reads FQNEAQ. The CDR3 loop spans 14 amino acids. V was cut by 5 bases and J by 3 bases, with 10 bases left in between. The CDR3 nucleotides are TGTGCCAGCAGCGATCGACAGCCTAATGAAAAACTGTTTTTT. Amino acid sequence: CASSDRQPNEKLFF.

J is TRBJ2-7 and V is TRBV6-6, with 7 bases lining up with TRBD1. The CDR3 has 13 amino acids. Trimming at V came to 10 bases and at J to 3 bases, leaving 9 bases not matched to a gene. Germline CDR1 and CDR2: MNHNY and SVGAGI (reference sequence). CDR3 sequence reads: CAIRDSSHYEQYF. CDR3 coding DNA: TGTGCCATTCGGGACAGTTCTCACTACGAGCAGTACTTC.

This clonotype was seen at least ten times. This chain links TRBV4-2 with TRBJ2-7; possibly TRBD1 for D (5 bases). The V end was cut by 1 base, the J end by 0 bases, with 10 bases between. The CDR3 is made up of 15 amino acids. Germline V gene sequence: CDR1 LGHNA, CDR2 YNFKEQ. The CDR3 nucleotides read TGTGCCAGCAGCCAAGCCAGGGAAGGCTCCTACGAGCAGTACTTC. Protein product: CASSQAREGSYEQYF.

This clonotype was recorded only once. The gene calls are TRBV7-9 and TRBJ2-3; D is unclear. Germline loops: CDR1 SEHNR, CDR2 FQNEAQ (reference sequence). V lost 5 bases and J lost 6, with 6 bases in between. There are 11 residues in the CDR3. CDR3 protein: CASSQRDTQYF. CDR3 in DNA: TGTGCCAGCAGCCAGAGGGATACGCAGTATTTT. Filled out from reference TRBV7-9 and TRBJ2-3, the complete variable domain reads DTGVSQNPRHKITKRGQNVTFRCDPISEHNRLYWYRQTLGQGPEFLTYFQNEAQLEKSRLLSDRFSAERPKGSFSTLEIQRTEQGDSAMYLCASSQRDTQYFGPGTRLTVL.

The CDR3 here is CASSQPPGANYGYTF. CDR3 in DNA: TGTGCCAGCAGCCAACCCCCCGGAGCTAACTATGGCTACACCTTC. V is TRBV10-3 and J is TRBJ1-2, with D hard to call. Germline assignment: CDR1 ENHRY and CDR2 SYGVKD. The CDR3 extends over 15 amino acids. Trimming cost V 10 bases and J 0 bases, with 18 bases left between them.

The chain recombines TRBV2 with TRBJ2-7; 9 positions agree with TRBD1. Germline values: CDR1 SNHLY, CDR2 FYNNEI. This CDR3 comprises 14 residues. V shed 7 bases, J shed 2 bases, and the junction held 6 bases outside the gene matches. The CDR3 sequence is CASKPGQGPYEQYF. The CDR3 DNA follows: TGTGCCAGCAAGCCGGGACAGGGCCCCTACGAGCAGTACTTC.

This clonotype was counted once. V gene TRBV20-1 combines with J gene TRBJ2-1; 7 nucleotides agree with TRBD2. Germline V gene sequence: CDR1 DFQATT, CDR2 SNEGSKA (reference sequence). CDR3 length equals 15 residues. V shed 7 bases, J shed 2 bases, and the junction held 11 bases outside the gene matches. In DNA, the CDR3 is TGCAGTGTTCGGGAGCTCGCGGGAGCCTACAATGAGCAGTTCTTC. Amino acids: CSVRELAGAYNEQFF.

A single count supports this clonotype. The junction shows a germline mismatch at one end, possibly a read error. V and J are TRBV15 and TRBJ2-2, with TRBD2 identical over 7 bases. Germline V gene lookup returns CDR1 LNHNV and CDR2 YYDKDF (reference sequence). The CDR3 is made up of 12 amino acids. CDR3: CATSRDGSGVSF. In DNA, the CDR3 is TGTGCCACCAGCAGAGATGGGAGCGGGGTGTCTTTT.

This chain uses TRBV20-1 with TRBJ2-3, with a tentative D call TRBD1 (6 bases). With 1 base removed from V and 2 bases from J, the gap between germline ends came to 22 bases. This CDR3 has 18 residues. From germline, CDR1 is DFQATT and CDR2 SNEGSKA (reference sequence). CDR3 nucleotide sequence: TGCAGTGCTAGAGGCTTCTCAATCGACAGGCGTAACACAGATACGCAGTATTTT. The encoded protein is CSARGFSIDRRNTDTQYF.

There are many counts of this clonotype. CDR3 DNA sequence: TGTGCCAGTAGTATTAATGCGGGGGGGCTGGGAGACAATGAGCAGTTCTTC. Its protein product is CASSINAGGLGDNEQFF. This sequence joins TRBV19 and TRBJ2-1, with TRBD2 matching 9 bases. From germline, CDR1 is LNHDA and CDR2 SQIVND (reference sequence). The CDR3 contains 17 residues. The junction had 11 bases not matched to a gene; V was cut back by 3 bases and J by 5 bases.

In nucleotides, the CDR3 is TGTGCCAGCACACGCACGGTGGGGGTAGGGACCGAGCAGTACTTC. Translated, it gives CASTRTVGVGTEQYF. The V call is TRBV12-3 or TRBV12-4, the J call TRBJ2-7; D is perhaps TRBD1 or TRBD2 (5 bases each). The CDR3 sequence is 15 residues long. Trimming removed 7 bases from V and 6 bases from J, with 22 bases in between.

The V gene is TRBV6-1, the J gene TRBJ2-5; either TRBD1 or TRBD2 may fit D (6 bases each). Deletions cut 5 bases from V and 2 bases from J, with 21 bases between. The CDR3 sequence is 17 residues long. Germline CDR1 and CDR2: MNHNS and SASEGT. CDR3 loop: CASSYDGGPLNQETQYF. The CDR3 coding sequence is TGTGCCAGCAGTTACGACGGGGGCCCTCTTAATCAAGAGACCCAGTACTTC.

Notes on this clonotype: Because it lacks the conserved phenylalanine or tryptophan at the end, this CDR3 is likely a read error. The chain's CDR3 is CAIRFTGGRGYTL. The CDR3 coding sequence is TGTGCCATCAGGTTCACGGGTGGAAGAGGCTACACCCTC. The J gene is TRBJ1-2, the V gene TRBV10-3; unclear D gene. Germline lookup yields CDR1 ENHRY and CDR2 SYGVKD. V dropped 6 bases and J dropped 8 bases, with 16 bases sitting between them. The CDR3 is made up of 13 amino acids.

A note on this clonotype: A junction boundary mismatches the germline segment, possibly from a read error. V is TRBV10-3 and J is TRBJ1-4; D gene unclear. The CDR3 is 14 residues long. CDR1 and CDR2 from the germline V gene are ENHRY and SYGVKD. The CDR3: CASSDAPTNEKLFF. In DNA form, the CDR3 reads TGTGCCAGCAGTGACGCGCCAACTAATGAAAAACTGTTTTTT.

The genes are TRBV7-8 and TRBJ2-7; a possible D gene is TRBD2 (6 bases). The CDR3 consists of 13 residues. V lost 3 bases and J 4 bases, leaving 10 bases between the germline ends. CDR1 is SGHVS and CDR2 is FQNEAQ in the germline V gene. The CDR3 spells CASSLDRGYEQYF. CDR3 coding DNA: TGTGCCAGCAGCTTGGACCGGGGGTACGAGCAGTACTTC. The whole variable domain, remainder taken from reference TRBV7-8 and TRBJ2-7, is GAGVSQSPRYKVAKRGQDVALRCDPISGHVSLFWYQQALGQGPEFLTYFQNEAQLDKSGLPSDRFFAERPEGSVSTLKIQRTQQEDSAVYLCASSLDRGYEQYFGPGTRLTVT.

This clonotype was detected only a few times. V usage is TRBV7-9 and J usage is TRBJ1-2, with 7 bases aligning to TRBD1. Germline lookup yields CDR1 SEHNR and CDR2 FQNEAQ (reference sequence). The CDR3 totals 15 residues. Trimming took 5 bases from V and 3 from J; bases not matched to a gene: 9. The CDR3, as DNA: TGTGCCAGCAGCCATTTGGGACAGTCGTACTATGGCTACACCTTC. Its translation: CASSHLGQSYYGYTF.

Only a few counts were recorded for this clonotype. The rearrangement uses TRBV9 and TRBJ1-5; 8 bases align to TRBD1. The trim removed 9 bases at V and 3 bases at J, leaving 11 bases unmatched. Germline lookup yields CDR1 SGDLS and CDR2 YYNGEE. This CDR3 is 15 amino acids long. CDR3 protein: CAISPGTGNNQPQHF. Written as DNA, the CDR3 is TGTGCCATCAGTCCCGGGACAGGCAACAATCAGCCCCAGCATTTT.

The chain is built from TRBV12-3 or TRBV12-4 and TRBJ1-2, with 9 bases lining up with TRBD1. V dropped 4 bases and J dropped 8; count of bases not matched to a gene: 2. The CDR3 contains 12 residues. CDR3 in amino acids: CASSWDREGYTF. The CDR3, as DNA: TGTGCCAGCAGTTGGGACAGGGAAGGCTACACCTTC.

This clonotype showed up just a few times. This rearrangement joins TRBV6-4 to TRBJ2-1; D is ambiguous. The CDR3 runs to 14 residues. V gave up 0 bases and J gave up 10 bases, with 13 bases separating them. CDR1 and CDR2 from the germline V gene are MRHNA and SNTAGT. The CDR3 spells CASSDSGESGEQFF. The CDR3, as DNA: TGTGCCAGCAGTGACTCGGGTGAATCGGGCGAGCAGTTCTTC.

This clonotype has a handful of counts. The chain joins TRBV24-1 to TRBJ2-1, with D unclear. V lost 4 bases and J lost 7, with 7 bases in between. In germline, CDR1 is KGHDR, CDR2 SFDVKD. The CDR3 is 12 residues long. This chain's CDR3 is CATSDPKNEQFF. DNA of the CDR3: TGTGCCACCAGTGACCCGAAGAATGAGCAGTTCTTC.

This clonotype was seen at least ten times. The chain has TRBV5-6 and TRBJ2-6; tentatively, D is TRBD1 (5 bases). Deletions cut 2 bases from V and 5 bases from J, with 11 bases between. This CDR3 is 15 amino acids long. Germline V CDR1 and CDR2: SGHDT, YYEEEE. CDR3 in amino acids: CASSFRVGRANVLTF. DNA for the CDR3: TGTGCCAGCAGCTTCAGGGTTGGCAGGGCCAACGTCCTGACTTTC.

This sequence joins TRBV30 and TRBJ1-4; no firm D call. CDR1 is GTSNPN, CDR2 SVGIG, per germline (reference sequence). The CDR3 is made up of 11 amino acids. V lost 2 bases and J 8 bases, leaving 6 bases between the germline ends. The CDR3 loop reads CAWSLGEKLFF. CDR3 coding DNA: TGTGCCTGGAGTTTGGGCGAAAAACTGTTTTTT. Based on the CDR3 plus reference TRBV30 and TRBJ1-4, the full variable domain is SQTIHQWPATLVQPVGSPLSLECTVEGTSNPNLYWYRQAAGRGLQLLFYSVGIGQISSEVPQNLSASRPQDRQFILSSKKLLLSDSGFYLCAWSLGEKLFFGSGTQLSVL.

The genes are TRBV20-1 and TRBJ1-1; D is undetermined. Germline V lookup: CDR1 DFQATT, CDR2 SNEGSKA (reference sequence). The V end lost 3 bases, the J end lost 5 bases, and 13 bases lay between the germline ends. The CDR3 is made up of 13 amino acids. The CDR3 loop is CSASRDHQTEAFF. The CDR3, as DNA: TGCAGTGCTAGTAGGGATCACCAGACTGAAGCTTTCTTT.

This chain connects TRBV5-1 to TRBJ1-1, with TRBD1 matching over 7 bases. The germline CDR1 and CDR2 sequences are SGHRS and YFSETQ. V dropped 4 bases and J dropped 4; count of bases not matched to a gene: 7. There are 14 residues in the CDR3. The DNA for the CDR3 is TGCGCCAGCAGCGCACAGGGGTTGGGCACTGAAGCTTTCTTT. It specifies CASSAQGLGTEAFF.

This rearrangement joins TRBV12-3 or TRBV12-4 to TRBJ2-5; 9 bases fit TRBD2. The length of the CDR3 is 14 residues. V lost 6 bases and J lost 5; bases outside the gene matches: 7. CDR3 in amino acids: CASRGAGGRETQYF. The CDR3 DNA reads as TGTGCCAGCAGGGGAGCGGGGGGACGGGAGACCCAGTACTTC.